These 2 T cell receptor beta chains originate from one sample sequenced in a study of a mutant IDH1 vaccine in newly diagnosed glioma. These TCRs are of unknown antigen specificity. The time point denotes: week 47, end of study. What each vaccine dose contained was 300 ug of mutant IDH1 20-mer peptide, accompanied by topical imiquimod. TCRdb's table, derived via immunoSEQ multiplex PCR, lists solely in-frame clones and lacks some. The sample holds just over 60,000 clones; around 83% are singletons and the top ten take 3.8%. Sequenced here: PBMCs, sampled from a glioma patient whose treatment included an IDH1 peptide vaccine. All receptors come from a man aged 25 to 40 with glioma.

The chain uses TRBV5-5 and TRBJ2-7, with D unclear. The V end was cut by 0 bases, the J end by 4 bases, with 8 bases between. This CDR3 is built from 13 residues. Germline CDR1 and CDR2: SGHKS and YYEKEE (reference sequence). CDR3 residues: CASSLDVEYEQYF. The CDR3 DNA reads TGTGCCAGCAGCTTGGATGTTGAGTACGAGCAGTACTTC.

This rearrangement joins TRBV4-1 to TRBJ2-5; D uncertain. With 1 base removed from V and 5 bases from J, the gap between germline ends came to 5 bases. Germline loops: CDR1 MGHRA, CDR2 YSYEKL. This CDR3 spans 12 amino acids. The CDR3 sequence: CASSQASETQYF. The CDR3 DNA sequence: TGCGCCAGCAGCCAAGCCAGCGAGACCCAGTACTTC.